This TCR beta chain derives from a study of regulatory T cells in long-lasting Graves disease. This clonotype has more than one count but fewer than ten. Noted time point: newly diagnosed GD, antithyroid drugs for less than 3 months. From PBMCs, RNA was extracted and then used to make the TCR library. iRepertoire HTBI primers and Arm-PCR of CDR3 regions built TCR beta libraries. Via MiXCR, TCRdb re-called the multiplex PCR reads, giving one row per CDR3 protein. The sample yields 400,000 to 650,000 distinct CDR3 sequences, about 15% seen once. CDR3 size: 15 residues. Germline CDR1 reads SEHNR; CDR2 reads FQNEAQ (reference sequence). V lost 1 base to trimming and J lost 1 base, with 10 bases between them. The same data also contributed to another study, on T cells in Graves' hyperthyroidism and ophthalmopathy. That study adds: The model forecast ophthalmopathy, anticipating it by a median roughly 6.5 months before onset.

The source is a middle-aged woman with Graves disease. The chain carries TRBV7-9 and TRBJ1-2; TRBD1 is a possible D gene (5 bases). The specimen comprised peripheral blood mononuclear cells (PBMCs), sampled at new diagnosis, from a patient treated with antithyroid drugs. CDR3 nucleotides: TGTGCCAGCAGCTTAGGCCACAGGCTTAACTATGGCTACACCTTC. This encodes CASSLGHRLNYGYTF.